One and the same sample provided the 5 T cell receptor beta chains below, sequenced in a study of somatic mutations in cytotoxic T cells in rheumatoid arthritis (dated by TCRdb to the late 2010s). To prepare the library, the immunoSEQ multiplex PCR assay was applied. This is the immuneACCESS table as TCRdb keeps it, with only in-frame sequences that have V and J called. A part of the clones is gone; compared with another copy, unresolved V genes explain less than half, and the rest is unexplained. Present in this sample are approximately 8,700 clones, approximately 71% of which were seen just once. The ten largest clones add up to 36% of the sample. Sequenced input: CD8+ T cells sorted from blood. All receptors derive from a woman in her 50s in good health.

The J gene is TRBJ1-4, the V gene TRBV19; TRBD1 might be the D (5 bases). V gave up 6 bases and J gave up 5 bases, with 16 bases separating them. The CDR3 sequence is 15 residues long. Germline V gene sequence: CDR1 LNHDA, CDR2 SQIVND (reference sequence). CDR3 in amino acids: CASSRPGDLNEKLFF. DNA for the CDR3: TGTGCCAGTAGCCGCCCCGGGGACTTAAATGAAAAACTGTTTTTT.

CDR3 nucleotides: TGTGCCAGCAGTTTGGTGGGGGCGCATCAGCCCCAGCATTTT. Translating gives CASSLVGAHQPQHF. The V gene is TRBV28, the J gene TRBJ1-5, with TRBD1 as a possible D gene (6 bases). V lost 3 bases and J 5 bases, leaving 11 bases between the germline ends. Looked up from germline, CDR1 is MDHEN and CDR2 is SYDVKM. The CDR3 consists of 14 residues.

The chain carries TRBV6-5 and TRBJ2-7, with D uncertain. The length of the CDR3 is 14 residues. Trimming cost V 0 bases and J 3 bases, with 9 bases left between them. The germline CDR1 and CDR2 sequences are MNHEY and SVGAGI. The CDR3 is CASSYSPTFYEQYF. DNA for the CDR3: TGTGCCAGCAGTTACTCGCCTACCTTCTACGAGCAGTACTTC.

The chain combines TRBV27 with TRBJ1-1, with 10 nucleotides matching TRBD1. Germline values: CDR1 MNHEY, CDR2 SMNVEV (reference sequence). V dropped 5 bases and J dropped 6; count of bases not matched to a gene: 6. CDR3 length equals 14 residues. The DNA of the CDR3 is TGTGCCAGCAGTACGACAGGGGGCCTTGCTGAAGCTTTCTTT. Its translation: CASSTTGGLAEAFF.

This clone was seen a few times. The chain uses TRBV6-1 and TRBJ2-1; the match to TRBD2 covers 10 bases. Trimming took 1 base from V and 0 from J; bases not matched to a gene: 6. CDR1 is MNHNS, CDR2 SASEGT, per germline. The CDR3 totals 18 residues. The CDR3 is CASSEGGSSGGSYNEQFF. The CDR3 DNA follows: TGTGCCAGCAGTGAAGGAGGGTCTAGCGGGGGCTCCTACAATGAGCAGTTCTTC.